The rows below give T cell receptor beta chains drawn from one sample of a study of tumor and adjacent non-tumor tissue in lung cancer. TCRdb independently ran MiXCR on the multiplex PCR reads; one entry per CDR3 protein. The sample carries under 45,000 distinct CDR3 sequences, roughly 60% recorded once. Specimen: distant non-tumor lung tissue. These receptors were obtained from a middle-aged man with non-small cell lung cancer. Both conserved end residues are part of each CDR3. Each record gives: D gene, clone size, J gene, V gene, CDR3 protein, CDR3 DNA. A D gene is named only where the DNA matches it firmly. Not every row has a clone size; where given, it reads once, few, many or a size class.

- many TRBJ2-7 TRBV6-5 CASSPIVGAYEQYF TGTGCCAGCAGTCCCATCGTGGGGGCCTACGAGCAGTACTTC
- - TRBJ2-3 TRBV28 CAISSGMDTQYF TGTGCCATCAGTTCCGGGATGGATACGCAGTATTTT
- - TRBJ1-2 TRBV11-2 CANSLTALNYDYTF TGTGCCAACAGCTTAACAGCACTGAACTATGACTACACCTTC
- - TRBJ1-2 TRBV5-4 CASSSTGSNYDYTF TGTGCCAGCAGCTCTACAGGCTCTAACTATGACTACACCTTC
TRBD1 - TRBJ2-7 TRBV12-3/TRBV12-4 CASSLPGQASDEQYF TGTGCCAGCAGTTTACCGGGACAGGCTTCGGACGAGCAGTACTTC
- - TRBJ2-1 TRBV11-2 CASSIEMTKQFF TGTGCCAGCAGTATAGAGATGACTAAGCAGTTCTTC
TRBD2 - TRBJ2-1 TRBV29-1 CSVTTSGRGNEQFF TGCAGTGTAACGACTAGCGGGAGGGGCAATGAGCAGTTCTTC
TRBD2 - TRBJ2-7 TRBV7-8 CASGLAGGDQYF TGTGCCAGCGGGTTAGCGGGGGGGGATCAGTACTTC
TRBD1 many TRBJ2-7 TRBV6-5 CASSYSAGTGTGGYEQYF TGTGCCAGCAGTTACTCTGCTGGTACCGGGACAGGGGGCTACGAGCAGTACTTC
TRBD2 medium-sized TRBJ2-1 TRBV11-1 CASSLELAGLADYNEQFF TGTGCCAGCAGCTTAGAATTAGCGGGACTAGCGGATTACAATGAGCAGTTCTTC
- many TRBJ2-3 TRBV6-6 CASSTRGGRDTQYF TGTGCCAGCAGTACGAGGGGAGGAAGGGATACGCAGTATTTT
- - TRBJ2-6 TRBV11-2 CASSLLLDSSGANVLIF TGTGCCAGCAGCTTACTCCTGGACAGCAGTGGGGCCAACGTCCTGATTTTC
- - TRBJ2-5 TRBV7-9 CASGAQETQYF TGTGCCAGCGGCGCGCAGGAGACCCAGTACTTC
- - TRBJ1-4 TRBV11-2 CASSQPVREEGLNEKLFF TGTGCCAGCAGCCAACCCGTCAGGGAAGAGGGACTTAATGAAAAACTGTTTTTT
- - TRBJ2-7 TRBV23-1 CASSQYDSSYDQYF TGCGCCAGCAGTCAATACGACAGCTCCTACGACCAGTACTTC
TRBD1 - TRBJ2-6 TRBV5-4 CASSGGQGQFSGANVLTF TGTGCCAGCAGCGGCGGACAGGGGCAATTCTCTGGGGCCAACGTCCTGACTTTC
- - TRBJ1-6 TRBV11-2 CVSREPFHSPLRF TGTGTCAGCAGGGAACCCTTCCATTCACCCCTCCGCTTT
TRBD1 many TRBJ2-7 TRBV14 CASSPSQGIPYEQYF TGTGCCAGCAGCCCCTCACAGGGGATTCCCTACGAGCAGTACTTC
- - TRBJ2-3 TRBV12-3/TRBV12-4 CASSSQSQVGTQYF TGTGCCAGCAGTTCCCAGAGCCAGGTTGGTACGCAATATTTT
TRBD2 - TRBJ2-3 TRBV6-5 CATRSGGHGTDTLYF TGTGCCACTCGAAGCGGGGGCCACGGCACAGATACGCTGTATTTT
- many TRBJ2-5 TRBV30 CAWSGMGIQETQYF TGTGCCTGGAGTGGGATGGGGATCCAAGAGACCCAGTACTTC
- - TRBJ2-3 TRBV4-2 CASSALVGELGTQYF TGTGCCAGCAGCGCACTAGTGGGAGAGTTGGGTACGCAGTATTTT
TRBD2 - TRBJ2-7 TRBV28 CARSWTRDYPYEQYF TGTGCCAGGAGCTGGACTCGGGACTACCCCTACGAGCAGTACTTC
- - TRBJ2-5 TRBV7-8 CASSWGGDEETQYF TGTGCCAGCAGTTGGGGCGGGGATGAAGAGACCCAGTACTTC
- - TRBJ2-7 TRBV4-2 CASSQDKGSGGAYKQYF TGTGCCAGCAGCCAAGATAAGGGTAGTGGGGGGGCCTACAAGCAGTACTTC
- - TRBJ2-3 TRBV5-1 CTSSFGVLGTDTQYF TGCACCAGCAGCTTCGGGGTCCTAGGCACAGATACGCAGTATTTT
TRBD2 - TRBJ2-7 TRBV6-5 CASGGTNGYEQYF TGTGCCAGTGGTGGGACTAACGGTTACGAGCAGTACTTC
- - TRBJ1-1 TRBV11-1 CASSPGRGDEAFF TGTGCCAGCAGCCCCGGTAGGGGGGATGAAGCTTTCTTT
- many TRBJ2-5 TRBV30 CASSFGGETQYF TGTGCCTCCTCCTTTGGGGGAGAGACCCAGTACTTC
- - TRBJ2-5 TRBV11-2 CASGGEAVGEIQCF TGTGCCAGCGGGGGCGAGGCCGTGGGAGAGATCCAGTGTTTC
- - TRBJ1-2 TRBV20-1 CSARAQGVVGYTF TGCAGTGCTAGAGCGCAGGGAGTTGTTGGCTACACCTTC
TRBD1 many TRBJ1-1 TRBV5-1 CASSLGTGGAEAFF TGCGCCAGCAGCTTGGGGACAGGGGGTGCTGAAGCTTTCTTT
- - TRBJ1-1 TRBV12-3/TRBV12-4 CVSSLERAEAFF TGTGTCAGTAGTTTGGAGAGGGCTGAAGCTTTCTTT
- - TRBJ2-2 TRBV13 CASSLSKNQRYTGELFF TGTGCCAGCAGCTTATCAAAGAATCAAAGGTACACCGGGGAGCTGTTTTTT
- once TRBJ2-2 TRBV5-6 CATSFDIGELFF TGTGCCACCAGCTTTGACATCGGGGAGCTGTTTTTT
- - TRBJ2-1 TRBV29-1 CNVDPGFYNKQFF TGCAACGTTGATCCGGGCTTCTACAATAAGCAGTTCTTC
TRBD1 few TRBJ1-1 TRBV2 CASSASLDRGVNTEAFF TGTGCCAGCAGTGCTTCCCTGGACAGGGGAGTGAACACTGAAGCTTTCTTT
- - TRBJ2-5 TRBV5-4 CASSRRDKETQCF TGTGCCAGCAGCCGGAGGGACAAAGAGACCCAGTGCTTC
- many TRBJ2-7 TRBV28 CASSPPGGRSSYEQYF TGTGCCAGCAGTCCCCCCGGAGGCAGGAGCTCCTACGAGCAGTACTTC
TRBD2 many TRBJ2-7 TRBV4-1 CASSLAGGNYEQYF TGCGCCAGCAGTTTAGCGGGGGGGAACTACGAGCAGTACTTC
- - TRBJ1-4 TRBV4-1 CVSSLQSTKAEKPFF TGCGTCAGCAGCTTACAATCTACTAAAGCAGAAAAACCGTTTTTT
- many TRBJ2-5 TRBV29-1 CSVGGQRETQYF TGCAGCGTTGGAGGACAGAGGGAGACCCAGTACTTC
TRBD1 once TRBJ1-1 TRBV19 CASYTGAANTEAFF TGTGCCAGTTACACAGGGGCGGCGAACACTGAAGCTTTCTTT
TRBD1 many TRBJ2-1 TRBV29-1 CSVLGTAYNEQFF TGCAGCGTTCTGGGGACAGCCTACAATGAGCAGTTCTTC
- - TRBJ1-6 TRBV4-1 CASSQGPGQSNYNSLLHF TGCGCCAGCAGCCAAGGTCCAGGGCAGTCAAATTATAATTCACTCCTCCACTTT
- - TRBJ2-3 TRBV11-1 CGSSLLGQLVDTQYF TGTGGCAGCAGCTTATTAGGACAACTGGTAGATACGCAGTATTTT
TRBD1 - TRBJ1-1 TRBV19 CASSMTGTVEAFF TGTGCCAGTAGTATGACCGGGACAGTTGAAGCTTTCTTT
TRBD1 many TRBJ2-6 TRBV6-5 CASSKPTGGITGANVLTF TGTGCCAGCAGTAAACCGACAGGGGGGATCACTGGGGCCAACGTCCTGACTTTC
TRBD1 - TRBJ1-1 TRBV10-3 CAIREWDRGPTEAFF TGTGCTATCAGAGAGTGGGACAGGGGCCCCACTGAAGCTTTCTTT
- - TRBJ2-7 TRBV5-1 CASSLMSATYEQYF TGCGCCAGCAGCTTAATGTCAGCCACCTACGAGCAGTACTTC
- - TRBJ1-4 TRBV6-1 CASTNLYADVYEKLFF TGTGCCAGCACTAATCTTTATGCGGACGTTTATGAAAAACTGTTTTTT
- few TRBJ2-7 TRBV28 CASSPDPGGYEQYF TGTGCCAGCAGTCCAGACCCGGGCGGATACGAGCAGTACTTC
TRBD2 - TRBJ2-2 TRBV5-1 CASSHVLAGGTGELFF TGCGCCAGCAGTCACGTACTAGCGGGAGGCACCGGGGAGCTGTTTTTT
- - TRBJ2-7 TRBV6-1 CASSPISYEQYF TGTGCCAGTAGTCCTATATCCTACGAGCAATACTTC
TRBD2 few TRBJ2-3 TRBV20-1 CSARGTSGTDTQYF TGCAGTGCTAGGGGGACTAGCGGCACAGATACGCAGTATTTT
- - TRBJ2-7 TRBV18 CACSSSGDSEQYF TGTGCCTGCTCATCCTCCGGGGACTCCGAGCAGTACTTC
TRBD1 many TRBJ1-1 TRBV6-1 CASREPGQGNTEAFF TGTGCCAGCAGAGAACCGGGACAGGGTAACACTGAAGCTTTCTTT
TRBD1 - TRBJ2-5 TRBV6-6 CASNYSGSGGDETQYF TGTGCCAGCAATTACTCGGGTTCAGGGGGAGATGAGACTCAGTACTTC
- - TRBJ2-4 TRBV30 CAWGPGHGKKFQYF TGTGCCTGGGGACCGGGACATGGGAAAAAGTTTCAGTACTTC
TRBD2 once TRBJ2-3 TRBV5-4 CTRSFSGSADTQYF TGTACCAGAAGCTTTAGCGGGAGTGCAGATACGCAGTACTTT